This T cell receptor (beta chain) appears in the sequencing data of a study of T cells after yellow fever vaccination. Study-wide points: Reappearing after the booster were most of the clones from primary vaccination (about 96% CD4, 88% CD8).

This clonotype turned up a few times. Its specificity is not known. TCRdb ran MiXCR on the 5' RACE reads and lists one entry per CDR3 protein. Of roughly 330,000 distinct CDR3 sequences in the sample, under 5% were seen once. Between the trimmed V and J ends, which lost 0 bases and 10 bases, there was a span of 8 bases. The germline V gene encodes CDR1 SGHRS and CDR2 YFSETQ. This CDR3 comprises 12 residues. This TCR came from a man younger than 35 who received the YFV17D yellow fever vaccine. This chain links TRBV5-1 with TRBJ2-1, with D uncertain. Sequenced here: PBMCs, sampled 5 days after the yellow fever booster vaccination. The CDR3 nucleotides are TGCGCCAGCAGCTTGGGAGGCCGCGAGCAGTTCTTC. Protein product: CASSLGGREQFF.